This T cell receptor (beta chain) comes out of a study of blood T cell repertoires in COVID-19. The overall study: Acute-phase and convalescent COVID-19 samples originated in the United States, Italy and Spain.

The V and J ends lost 7 bases and 5 bases respectively, with 21 bases between them. The CDR3 sequence is 15 residues long. CDR1 is MNHEY, CDR2 SVGAGI, per germline. Generated by immunoSEQ multiplex PCR, the TCRdb table keeps only in-frame clones and is missing some. The top ten clones hold approximately 1.5% of a sample with 400,000 to 500,000 clones, roughly 84% of them seen once. The sequence was collected from a woman aged 18-29 years who had been exposed to COVID-19. Material: PBMCs or T cells enriched from blood (not recorded which). The chain links TRBV6-5 to TRBJ2-7; maybe TRBD1 (5 bases). CDR3 sequence (DNA): TGTGCCAGCACTGGCAGGGTAGGATTGAGCCACGAGCAGTACTTC. Its translation: CASTGRVGLSHEQYF.